This TCR beta chain was sequenced for a study of Ad26.COV2.S vaccination and SARS-CoV-2 variants (dated by TCRdb to about 2021). About the full investigation: Donors in the vaccine arm were drawn from COV1001, a phase I-IIa trial of Ad26.COV2.S in healthy adults that was multicentre, randomized, double-blind and placebo-controlled. Ad26.COV2.S was given intramuscularly at 5x10^10 or 1x10^11 viral particles, as a single shot or as two shots 56 days apart. The specificity and breadth of SARS-CoV-2-reactive T cell receptors after Ad26.COV2.S vaccination were assessed by TCRbeta repertoire sequencing. The TCR-sequenced set comprised approximately 32 samples: about 19 Ad26.COV2.S vaccine recipients, 5 placebo recipients and 8 SARS-CoV-2 convalescent individuals. Participants in the trial were split at random into five groups of five each, receiving low-dose or high-dose Ad26.COV2.S once or twice, or else placebo on both occasions. Throughout the experiments and outcome assessment, investigators stayed blinded to trial group allocation.

The immunoSEQ Assay was used to sequence TCRbeta CDR3 regions. After extraction, genomic DNA underwent amplification by bias-controlled multiplex PCR, followed by high-throughput sequencing. As for the original processing: To quantify the absolute abundance of each unique TCRbeta CDR3 region, sequences were collapsed and filtered. T cell fraction was estimated by normalization of TCRbeta template counts to usable DNA, with usable DNA being measured through amplification of reference genes present in all nucleated cells. Repertoire TCRs were annotated as SARS-CoV-2-specific by exact matching of V gene, CDR3 amino acid sequence and J gene to a known reactive TCR set. The reference SARS-CoV-2 TCR set was derived from MIRA and filtered for enrichment in COVID-19-positive ImmuneCODE repertoires, a step that removed public or cross-reactive TCRs. Using the MIRA antigens, annotated TCRs were further analysed by specific ORF or by position within an ORF. Breadth was defined as annotated unique rearrangements over total unique productive rearrangements; depth was the summed frequency of those rearrangements. Two-sided Wilcoxon rank-sum tests were used to compare TCR breadth between groups. TCRdb mirrors the immuneACCESS table, restricted to in-frame sequences. Some clones are absent from its copies; in checked studies, under half trace to an unresolved V gene, and the reason for the others is unknown. The DNA gave D and trimming, while V, J and clone size come from that table. This sample holds hundreds of thousands of clones; about 89% were observed only once. Together, the top ten hold approximately 1.5% of the sample.

The sample's treatment or condition label, in plain terms: some 20 received Ad26.COV2.S at low or high dose, single or two shots; five or six received placebo; per-sample allocation not given. For vaccine and placebo recipients, the sequenced repertoires came from samples collected on day 63 after the first injection. Cohort 1b enrolled roughly 25 adults aged 18-55 years at a single site in Boston, USA, between 29 July and 7 August 2020. Ad26.COV2.S was a replication-incompetent adenovirus type 26 vector that expressed a prefusion-stabilized SARS-CoV-2 spike protein derived from the original Wuhan strain. Remarks on this clone: Its recognized antigen is unknown. No per-base quality is available; no much larger clone lies one base away.

There are 15 amino acids in the CDR3, from cysteine to phenylalanine inclusive. Only CDR3 DNA is held: 45 bases, read in frame from base 1. Here is what the overall study found, with its caveats: After vaccination, spike-specific CD8+ and CD4+ T cell responses were reported to show substantial breadth. Higher spike-specific TCR breadth was observed in Ad26.COV2.S recipients than in placebo recipients (P = 0.0014). Comparing responses between vaccine doses or regimens was not something the study was powered to do. The authors noted that total T cell responses may have been underestimated by the TCR breadth and depth analyses. Comparable non-spike TCR breadth was observed between vaccine and placebo recipients, consistent with only spike being contained in the vaccine.

The receptor was isolated from a person aged 18 to 65 who received the Ad26.COV2.S COVID-19 vaccine or a placebo. The chain joins TRBV12-2 to TRBJ2-7; the table's D gene call, TRBD2, was not cross checked with the DNA. TRBV12-2 is termed a pseudogene. Here the sequenced sample was peripheral blood, taken in a trial of Ad26.COV2.S vaccine versus placebo. The nucleotide sequence is given as TGTGCAAGTCTTCAAACTGGGACTCACTCCTACGAGCAGTACTTC. Its protein product is CASLQTGTHSYEQYF.